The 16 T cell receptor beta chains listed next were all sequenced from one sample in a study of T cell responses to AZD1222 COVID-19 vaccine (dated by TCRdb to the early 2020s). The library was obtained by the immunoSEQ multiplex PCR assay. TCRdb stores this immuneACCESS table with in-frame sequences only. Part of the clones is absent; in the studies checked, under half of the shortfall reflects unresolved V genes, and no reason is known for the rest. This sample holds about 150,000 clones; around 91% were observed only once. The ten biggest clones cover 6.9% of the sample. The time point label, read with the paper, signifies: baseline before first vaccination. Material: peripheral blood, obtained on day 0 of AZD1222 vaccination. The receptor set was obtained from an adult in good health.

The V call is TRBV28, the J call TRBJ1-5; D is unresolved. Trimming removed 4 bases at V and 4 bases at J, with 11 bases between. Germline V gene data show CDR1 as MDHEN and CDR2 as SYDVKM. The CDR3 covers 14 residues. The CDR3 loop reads CASSYPVGNQPQHF. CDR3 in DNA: TGTGCCAGCAGTTACCCCGTAGGGAATCAGCCCCAGCATTTT.

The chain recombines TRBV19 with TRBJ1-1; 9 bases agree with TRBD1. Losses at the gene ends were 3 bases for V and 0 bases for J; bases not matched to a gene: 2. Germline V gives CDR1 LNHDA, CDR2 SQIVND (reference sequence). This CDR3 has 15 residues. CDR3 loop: CASSMGQGLNTEAFF. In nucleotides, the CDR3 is TGTGCCAGTAGTATGGGACAGGGTTTGAACACTGAAGCTTTCTTT.

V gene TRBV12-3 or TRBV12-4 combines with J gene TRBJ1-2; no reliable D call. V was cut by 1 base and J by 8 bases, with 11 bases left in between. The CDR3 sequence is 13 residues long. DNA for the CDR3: TGTGCCAGCAGTTTAGAGGGTCCGGGGGGCTACACCTTC. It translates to CASSLEGPGGYTF.

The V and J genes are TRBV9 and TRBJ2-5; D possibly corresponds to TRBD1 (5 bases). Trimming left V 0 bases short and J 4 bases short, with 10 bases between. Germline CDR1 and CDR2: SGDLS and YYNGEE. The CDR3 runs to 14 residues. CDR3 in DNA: TGTGCCAGCAGCGTAGGGCAGGGTTTAGAGACCCAGTACTTC. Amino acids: CASSVGQGLETQYF.

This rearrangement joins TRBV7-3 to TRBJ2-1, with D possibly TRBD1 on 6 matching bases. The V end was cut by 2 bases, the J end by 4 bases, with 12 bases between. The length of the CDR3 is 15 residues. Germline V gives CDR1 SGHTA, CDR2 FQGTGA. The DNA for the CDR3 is TGTGCCAGCAGCTTACCTGGACAGATATACAATGAGCAGTTCTTC. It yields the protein CASSLPGQIYNEQFF. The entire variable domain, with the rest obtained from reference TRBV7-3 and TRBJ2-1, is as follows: GAGVSQTPSNKVTEKGKYVELRCDPISGHTALYWYRQSLGQGPEFLIYFQGTGAADDSGLPNDRFFAVRPEGSVSTLKIQRTERGDSAVYLCASSLPGQIYNEQFFGPGTRLTVL.

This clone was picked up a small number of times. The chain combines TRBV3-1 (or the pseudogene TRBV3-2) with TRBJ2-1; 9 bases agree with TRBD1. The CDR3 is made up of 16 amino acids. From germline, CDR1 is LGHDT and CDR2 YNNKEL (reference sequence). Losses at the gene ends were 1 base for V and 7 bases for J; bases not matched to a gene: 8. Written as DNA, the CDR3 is TGTGCCAGCAGCCAAGTAGGGGACAGGGTCACGAATGAGCAGTTCTTC. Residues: CASSQVGDRVTNEQFF.

CDR3 sequence (DNA): TGCGCCAGCAGTCAACCGACTCCGGGACGTCAGGCACCCCTCCACTTT. Amino acid sequence: CASSQPTPGRQAPLHF. The chain links TRBV23-1 to TRBJ1-6; TRBD1 is a possible D gene (5 bases). TRBV23-1 is flagged as an ORF with uncertain function. The V end was cut by 2 bases, the J end by 11 bases, with 19 bases between. This CDR3 has 16 residues.

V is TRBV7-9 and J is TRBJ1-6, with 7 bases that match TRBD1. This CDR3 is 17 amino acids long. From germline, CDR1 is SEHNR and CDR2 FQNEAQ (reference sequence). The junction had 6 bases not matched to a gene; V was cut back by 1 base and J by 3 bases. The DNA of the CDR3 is TGTGCCAGCAGCTTAGGTAAAGGGACAGACTATAATTCACCCCTCCACTTT. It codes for CASSLGKGTDYNSPLHF.

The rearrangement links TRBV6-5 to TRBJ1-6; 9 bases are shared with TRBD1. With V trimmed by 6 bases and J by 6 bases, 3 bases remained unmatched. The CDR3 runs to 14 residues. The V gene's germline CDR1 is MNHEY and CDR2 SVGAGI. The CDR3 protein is CASRDRGGNSPLHF. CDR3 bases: TGTGCCAGCAGGGACAGGGGAGGTAATTCACCCCTCCACTTT.

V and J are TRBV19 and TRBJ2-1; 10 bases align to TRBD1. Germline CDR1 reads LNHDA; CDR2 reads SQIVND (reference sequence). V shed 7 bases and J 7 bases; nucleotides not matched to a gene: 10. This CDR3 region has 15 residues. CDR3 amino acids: CASNPTGGSKNEQFF. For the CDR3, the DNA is TGTGCCAGTAACCCGACAGGGGGCTCTAAAAATGAGCAGTTCTTC.

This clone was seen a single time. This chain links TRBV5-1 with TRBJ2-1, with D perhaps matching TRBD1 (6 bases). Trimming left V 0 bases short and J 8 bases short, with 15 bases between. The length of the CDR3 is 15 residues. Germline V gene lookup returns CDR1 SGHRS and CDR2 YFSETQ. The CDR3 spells CASSLGPGANDEQFF. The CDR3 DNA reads TGCGCCAGCAGCTTGGGTCCAGGGGCCAACGATGAGCAGTTCTTC.

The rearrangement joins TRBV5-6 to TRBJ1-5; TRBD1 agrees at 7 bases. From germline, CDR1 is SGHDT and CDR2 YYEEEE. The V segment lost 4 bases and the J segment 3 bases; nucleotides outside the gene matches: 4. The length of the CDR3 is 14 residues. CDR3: CASSHGTVNQPQHF. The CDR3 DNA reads TGTGCCAGCAGCCATGGGACAGTCAATCAGCCCCAGCATTTT.

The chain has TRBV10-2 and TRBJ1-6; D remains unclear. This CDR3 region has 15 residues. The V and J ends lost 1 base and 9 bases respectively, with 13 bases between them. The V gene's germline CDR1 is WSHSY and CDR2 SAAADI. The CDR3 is CASSEYQAQISPLHF. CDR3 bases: TGCGCCAGCAGTGAGTACCAGGCTCAGATTTCACCCCTCCACTTT.

The CDR3 is CASSLPGGYSPLHF. CDR3 DNA: TGTGCCAGCAGCTTGCCTGGGGGATATTCACCCCTCCACTTT. The J gene is TRBJ1-6, the V gene TRBV5-8; perhaps TRBD1 as D (5 bases). Looked up from germline, CDR1 is SGHTS and CDR2 is YDEGEE. CDR3 size: 14 residues. V shed 1 base and J shed 8 bases, with 10 bases lying between them.

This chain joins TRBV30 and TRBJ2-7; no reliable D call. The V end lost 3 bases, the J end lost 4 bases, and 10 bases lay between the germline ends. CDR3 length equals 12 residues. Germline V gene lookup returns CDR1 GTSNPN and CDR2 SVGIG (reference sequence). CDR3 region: CAWSGPPYEQYF. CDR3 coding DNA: TGTGCCTGGAGCGGACCCCCTTACGAGCAGTACTTC.

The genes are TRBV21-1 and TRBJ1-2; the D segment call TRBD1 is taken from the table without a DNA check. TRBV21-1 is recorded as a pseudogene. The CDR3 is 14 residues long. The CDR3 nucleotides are TGTGCCAGCAGTGGACAGCGATCTAACTATGGCTACACCTTC. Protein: CASSGQRSNYGYTF.